This T cell receptor beta chain was sequenced for a study of Graves' ophthalmopathy and Graves' hyperthyroidism. RNA transcripts provided the template for amplifying TCR beta CDR3 regions. After a first-round RT-PCR with HTBI primers, a second-round multiplex PCR was run. TCRdb itself ran the multiplex PCR reads through MiXCR, one entry per CDR3 protein. The sample lists 200,000 to 300,000 distinct CDR3 sequences, less than 55% occurring once. Study-level points and caveats: Blood also contained most of the expanded thyroid clonotypes above 0.001 frequency.

This CDR3 region has 11 residues. Looked up from germline, CDR1 is MDHEN and CDR2 is SYDVKM. V shed 6 bases and J shed 5 bases, with 8 bases lying between them. There are a few counts of this clonotype. Antigen specificity is unknown. Moderate-to-severe activity, CAS ≥3, NOSPECS ≥4 and duration under 3 months were recorded for donors with ophthalmopathy. Patients were diagnosed from clinical symptoms, serum thyroxine, TRAb, thyroid ultrasound and orbital computed tomography. Material: peripheral blood. This receptor was obtained from an adult man with Graves' ophthalmopathy. This chain joins TRBV28 and TRBJ2-7; D call uncertain. The CDR3 here is CASRGKHEQYF. CDR3 nucleotides: TGTGCCAGCAGGGGCAAGCACGAGCAGTACTTC. The full variable domain, completed using reference TRBV28 and TRBJ2-7, is DVKVTQSSRYLVKRTGEKVFLECVQDMDHENMFWYRQDPGLGLRLIYFSYDVKMKEKGDIPEGYSVSREKKERFSLILESASTNQTSMYLCASRGKHEQYFGPGTRLTVT.